These T cell receptor beta chains were read from a single sample in a study of blood T cell repertoires in COVID-19. The repertoire was sequenced with immunoSEQ multiplex PCR; TCRdb's copy has only in-frame clones and lacks some. Seen here are 88,000 or so clones, approximately 87% observed once, and the top ten hold over 9.5%. The specimen was peripheral blood. The receptors originated from a human donor in a cohort sampled during active COVID-19. Each CDR3 is given with its conserved first and last residue. A D gene is named only where the DNA matches it firmly. Not all rows give a size; the values are once, few, many and, for expanded clones, a class.

-	TRBD2	TRBV18	TRBJ2-3	CASSPSGFVGLVGRSGTQYF	TGTGCCAGCTCACCCAGCGGGTTCGTCGGACTAGTCGGCCGTAGTGGGACGCAGTATTTT
-	-	TRBV30	TRBJ2-2	CAWRAGAGFTGELFF	TGTGCCTGGAGGGCTGGGGCGGGATTCACCGGGGAGCTGTTTTTT
-	-	TRBV13	TRBJ1-2	CASSLGRGADYGYTF	TGTGCCAGCAGCTTAGGCCGTGGGGCCGACTATGGCTACACCTTC
-	-	TRBV11-2	TRBJ2-3	CASSLVQGSSTDTQYF	TGTGCCAGCAGCTTAGTTCAGGGTTCTAGCACAGATACGCAGTATTTT
-	-	TRBV29-1	TRBJ1-1	CSVESGYEAFF	TGCAGCGTTGAATCAGGTTATGAAGCTTTCTTT
-	-	TRBV15	TRBJ2-5	CATSRDVESPGTQYF	TGTGCCACCAGCAGAGATGTGGAGTCCCCGGGGACCCAGTACTTC
-	-	TRBV4-1	TRBJ1-2	CASSQDGLVRNTF	TGCGCCAGCAGCCAAGATGGTCTCGTGCGGAACACCTTC
-	-	TRBV4-1	TRBJ1-3	CASRQYHSGNTIYF	TGCGCCAGTCGACAGTACCACTCTGGAAACACCATATATTTT
-	-	TRBV5-4	TRBJ2-5	CASSLFRQETQYF	TGTGCCAGCAGCTTGTTTCGGCAAGAGACCCAGTACTTC
-	TRBD2	TRBV10-2	TRBJ2-3	CASRKTGTSGDTQYF	TGCGCCAGCAGGAAAACCGGGACTAGCGGAGATACGCAGTATTTT
-	-	TRBV5-6	TRBJ2-7	CASSLRGSWFF	TGTGCCAGCAGCCTCCGGGGGTCTTGGTTTTTC
-	TRBD2	TRBV20-1	TRBJ2-7	CSASAGSGTYEQYF	TGCAGTGCTAGTGCCGGGAGCGGGACCTACGAGCAGTACTTC
-	TRBD1	TRBV6-6	TRBJ1-5	CASSFQGQSNQPQHF	TGTGCCAGCAGCTTTCAGGGACAGAGCAATCAGCCCCAGCATTTT
few	TRBD1	TRBV2	TRBJ1-5	CASRGDRSRPQHF	TGTGCCAGCAGGGGGGACAGGTCTCGGCCCCAGCATTTT
-	-	TRBV2	TRBJ1-3	CASREQGGTNTIYF	TGTGCCAGCCGAGAACAGGGTGGTACAAACACCATATATTTT
few	-	TRBV10-3	TRBJ2-1	CAIGSNEQFF	TGTGCCATCGGTAGTAATGAGCAGTTCTTC
-	-	TRBV2	TRBJ2-6	CASSRTANSGANVLTF	TGTGCCAGCAGTAGGACAGCGAACTCTGGGGCCAACGTCCTGACTTTC
-	-	TRBV7-9	TRBJ1-1	CASSLGNNRDTEAFF	TGTGCCAGCAGCTTAGGAAATAATCGGGACACTGAAGCTTTCTTT
-	-	TRBV5-1	TRBJ2-2	CASSDAGTLNTGELFF	TGCGCCAGCAGCGACGCCGGGACTCTAAACACCGGGGAGCTGTTTTTT
-	-	TRBV10-3	TRBJ1-4	CAIRGVGREKLFF	TGTGCCATCCGGGGGGTGGGTCGTGAAAAACTGTTTTTT
-	-	TRBV7-9	TRBJ2-3	CASSWRGSDTQYF	TGTGCCAGCAGCTGGCGGGGTTCAGATACGCAGTATTTT
-	-	TRBV9	TRBJ1-1	CASSQQRNTEAFF	TGTGCCAGCAGTCAACAGAGGAACACTGAAGCTTTCTTT
-	-	TRBV13	TRBJ1-1	CASSFGGGLGADGAFF	TGTGCCAGCAGCTTTGGGGGGGGGCTGGGGGCGGATGGGGCTTTCTTT
once	-	TRBV27	TRBJ1-6	CASSLRRADSPLHF	TGTGCCAGCAGTTTACGCAGGGCAGATTCACCCCTCCACTTT
-	-	TRBV6-7	TRBJ2-7	CASPSREQYF	TGTGCCAGCCCGTCCCGCGAGCAGTACTTC
-	-	TRBV27	TRBJ2-5	CASSLSRTEETQYF	TGTGCCAGCAGTTTATCCCGGACAGAAGAGACCCAGTACTTC
-	-	TRBV18	TRBJ1-1	CASSPLGQMNTEAFF	TGTGCCAGCTCACCACTCGGACAGATGAACACTGAAGCTTTCTTT
-	-	TRBV30	TRBJ2-5	CAWSGIRGRSETQYF	TGTGCCTGGAGTGGAATTAGGGGTCGTAGTGAGACCCAGTACTTC
-	TRBD1	TRBV30	TRBJ1-3	CAWSPRGTTGNTIYF	TGTGCCTGGAGTCCCAGGGGGACGACTGGAAACACCATATATTTT
-	-	TRBV3-1/TRBV3-2	TRBJ2-1	CASSQPLGSYNEQFF	TGTGCCAGCAGCCAACCGCTAGGTTCGTACAATGAGCAGTTCTTC
-	-	TRBV29-1	TRBJ1-2	CSVEPSGNYGYTF	TGCAGCGTTGAACCCAGCGGGAACTATGGCTACACCTTC
-	-	TRBV19	TRBJ2-2	CASSMGTVTGELFF	TGTGCCAGTAGTATGGGCACAGTCACCGGGGAGCTGTTTTTT
-	TRBD1	TRBV5-8	TRBJ2-1	CASSPQGSPFYNEQFF	TGTGCCAGCAGCCCACAGGGGTCCCCCTTTTACAATGAGCAGTTCTTC
-	-	TRBV5-1	TRBJ2-3	CASSLDPGDTQYF	TGCGCCAGCAGCTTGGATCCAGGGGATACGCAGTATTTT
few	-	TRBV12-3/TRBV12-4	TRBJ1-1	CASSSHLNTEAFF	TGTGCCAGCAGTTCACACCTGAACACTGAAGCTTTCTTT
once	TRBD1	TRBV5-1	TRBJ2-7	CASSPLQGVDEQYF	TGCGCCAGCAGCCCATTACAGGGGGTAGACGAGCAGTACTTC
once	-	TRBV20-1	TRBJ2-5	CSASPPFYGETQYF	TGCAGTGCTAGTCCCCCCTTCTACGGGGAGACCCAGTACTTC
-	TRBD1	TRBV29-1	TRBJ2-7	CSVETGVSYEQYF	TGCAGCGTTGAAACAGGGGTATCCTACGAGCAGTACTTC
-	TRBD1	TRBV18	TRBJ2-5	CASSPPGQGQETQYF	TGTGCCAGCTCACCGCCGGGACAGGGTCAAGAGACCCAGTACTTC
-	TRBD2	TRBV4-1	TRBJ2-2	CASSQDRGGGAIRELFF	TGCGCCAGCAGCCAAGATCGCGGCGGGGGGGCCATTAGGGAGCTGTTTTTT
-	-	TRBV7-2	TRBJ1-4	CASSLASTGTNEKLFF	TGTGCCAGCAGCTTAGCTTCCACAGGGACTAATGAAAAACTGTTTTTT
-	-	TRBV5-4	TRBJ1-1	CASSLWGFKGWAFF	TGTGCCAGCAGCCTCTGGGGCTTTAAAGGGTGGGCTTTCTTT
-	TRBD1	TRBV28	TRBJ2-1	CASTTTGFDNEQFF	TGTGCCAGCACCACGACAGGGTTCGACAATGAGCAGTTCTTC
once	-	TRBV9	TRBJ2-3	CASSPGTGSSTDTQYF	TGTGCCAGCAGCCCTGGGACTGGTTCTAGCACAGATACGCAGTATTTT
-	-	TRBV5-1	TRBJ2-1	CASSWSSSYNEQFF	TGCGCCAGCAGCTGGAGTAGCTCCTACAATGAGCAGTTCTTC
-	TRBD1	TRBV19	TRBJ1-2	CASSMGRGLGYTF	TGTGCCAGTAGTATGGGCAGGGGGCTTGGCTACACCTTC
-	-	TRBV28	TRBJ1-4	CASSLDTGGGNEKLFF	TGTGCCAGCAGTTTGGATACCGGTGGGGGGAATGAAAAACTGTTTTTT
-	TRBD2	TRBV7-9	TRBJ2-3	CASSLFGGRGTDTQYF	TGTGCCAGCAGCTTATTTGGCGGGAGAGGCACAGATACGCAGTATTTT